One sample yielded the 28 T cell receptor beta chains listed below, sequenced in a study of CD8+ T cells in alopecia areata. Following RNA extraction, reverse transcription yielded cDNA that acted as the sequencing template. Data came from immunoSEQ multiplex PCR; TCRdb stores just in-frame clones and leaves some out. The top ten clones hold roughly a tenth of a sample with 180,000 or so clones, approximately 51% of them seen once. Treatment noted: oral pan-JAK inhibitor, 5-10 mg twice daily. This specimen was CD8+ T cells sorted from blood, taken at week 52, from a patient treated with tofacitinib. The receptors shown here come from a human donor with alopecia areata.

The chain joins TRBV5-1 to TRBJ2-1; tentative D call: TRBD1 (5 bases). This CDR3 has 15 amino acids. V lost 6 bases, J lost 3 bases, and 16 bases lay in between. Germline V gene sequence: CDR1 SGHRS, CDR2 YFSETQ. The CDR3 DNA follows: TGCGCCAGCACCCTGCGTGGAGACAGCTACAATGAGCAGTTCTTC. It translates to CASTLRGDSYNEQFF. The whole variable domain, remainder taken from reference TRBV5-1 and TRBJ2-1, is KAGVTQTPRYLIKTRGQQVTLSCSPISGHRSVSWYQQTPGQGLQFLFEYFSETQRNKGNFPGRFSGRQFSNSRSEMNVSTLELGDSALYLCASTLRGDSYNEQFFGPGTRLTVL.

The rearrangement uses TRBV29-1 and TRBJ1-2, with a tentative D call TRBD1 (6 bases). Germline V gene data show CDR1 as SQVTM and CDR2 as ANQGSEA. V lost 8 bases, J lost 7 bases, and 17 bases lay in between. This CDR3 is 12 amino acids long. CDR3 loop: CSTLQGDGGYTF. DNA for the CDR3: TGCAGCACCTTACAGGGAGACGGTGGCTACACCTTC.

This sequence joins TRBV5-1 and TRBJ1-1; D might be TRBD1 (5 bases). The CDR3 loop spans 15 amino acids. The germline V and J ends were trimmed by 1 base and 0 bases, with 10 bases remaining between them. Germline-derived CDR1 and CDR2 are SGHRS and YFSETQ. For the CDR3, the DNA is TGCGCCAGCAGCTTGCTGGACACCCTGAACACTGAAGCTTTCTTT. Residues: CASSLLDTLNTEAFF.

This clone has only a few counts. The chain has TRBV30 and TRBJ1-2; D is ambiguous. This CDR3 has 13 amino acids. Germline loops: CDR1 GTSNPN, CDR2 SVGIG (reference sequence). Deletions cut 1 base from V and 8 bases from J, with 14 bases between. CDR3 amino acids: CAWSDDFREGYTF. As DNA, the CDR3 is TGTGCCTGGAGTGACGACTTCCGAGAGGGCTACACCTTC.

V gene TRBV9 combines with J gene TRBJ1-1, with D perhaps TRBD1 (5 bases). V was cut by 1 base and J by 4 bases, with 17 bases left in between. CDR3 length: 16 amino acids. Germline loops: CDR1 SGDLS, CDR2 YYNGEE. Here the CDR3 DNA reads TGTGCCAGCAGCGTATCCTTTGGGGGGTCGGCCACTGAAGCTTTCTTT. Translated, it gives CASSVSFGGSATEAFF.

A few counts support this clone. The genes are TRBV7-2 and TRBJ1-1; D ambiguous. The germline gives CDR1 SGHTA, CDR2 FQGNSA. The CDR3 is 14 residues long. Trimming took 4 bases from V and 0 from J, leaving 9 bases between them. In nucleotides, the CDR3 is TGTGCCAGCAGCTCCAGGATCTTGAACACTGAAGCTTTCTTT. As protein: CASSSRILNTEAFF.

The sample holds one count of this clone. J is TRBJ2-4 and V is TRBV9; D may be TRBD1 (6 bases). The germline V and J ends were trimmed by 2 bases and 5 bases, with 17 bases remaining between them. Germline CDR1 is SGDLS and CDR2 is YYNGEE. This CDR3 has 16 amino acids. CDR3 nucleotides: TGTGCCAGCAGCGTGGGCAGGGGCTTTCCAGAAAACATTCAGTACTTC. It is translated as CASSVGRGFPENIQYF.

This clone was detected a few times. The chain recombines TRBV5-1 with TRBJ1-5, with D uncertain. This CDR3 region has 18 residues. The germline V gene encodes CDR1 SGHRS and CDR2 YFSETQ. The V gene lost 4 bases and the J gene lost 2 bases, with 22 bases spanning the gap. The CDR3: CASSGGRRGEGGNQPQHF. CDR3 bases: TGCGCCAGCAGCGGAGGGCGGCGTGGGGAAGGAGGCAATCAGCCCCAGCATTTT.

The chain is built from TRBV27 and TRBJ2-5; a weak D match, TRBD2 (6 bases). The CDR3 spans 13 residues. The V end lost 2 bases, the J end lost 7 bases, and 11 bases lay between the germline ends. The V gene's germline CDR1 is MNHEY and CDR2 SMNVEV (reference sequence). The CDR3 coding sequence is TGTGCCAGCAGTTTAGGGGGAGGAGCGACCCAGTACTTC. Protein sequence: CASSLGGGATQYF.

This rearrangement joins TRBV5-1 to TRBJ2-7; a weak D match, TRBD2 (6 bases). Trimming removed 2 bases at V and 4 bases at J, with 7 bases between. The CDR3 runs 12 residues. Per the germline V gene, CDR1 is SGHRS and CDR2 is YFSETQ. The CDR3 region has the DNA TGCGCCAGCAGCTTTCGGGGGTACGAGCAGTACTTC. It is translated as CASSFRGYEQYF. Full variable domain (missing parts from reference TRBV5-1 and TRBJ2-7): KAGVTQTPRYLIKTRGQQVTLSCSPISGHRSVSWYQQTPGQGLQFLFEYFSETQRNKGNFPGRFSGRQFSNSRSEMNVSTLELGDSALYLCASSFRGYEQYFGPGTRLTVT.

As DNA, the CDR3 is TGTGCCAGCAGCGTAACGGGACAAGTGAGGCCCTACGAGCAGTACTTC. The encoded protein is CASSVTGQVRPYEQYF. The V and J genes are TRBV9 and TRBJ2-7; tentatively, D is TRBD1 (6 bases). The V and J ends lost 1 base and 2 bases respectively, with 16 bases between them. In germline, CDR1 is SGDLS, CDR2 YYNGEE. The CDR3 is 16 amino acids.

This chain uses TRBV2 with TRBJ2-2, with D hard to call. This CDR3 has 12 residues. Germline values: CDR1 SNHLY, CDR2 FYNNEI. V shed 8 bases and J shed 5 bases, with 9 bases lying between them. The CDR3 sequence is CASPSLTGELFF. The DNA of the CDR3 is TGTGCCAGCCCAAGTTTGACCGGGGAGCTGTTTTTT. Based on the CDR3 plus reference TRBV2 and TRBJ2-2, the full variable domain is EPEVTQTPSHQVTQMGQEVILRCVPISNHLYFYWYRQILGQKVEFLVSFYNNEISEKSEIFDDQFSVERPDGSNFTLKIRSTKLEDSAMYFCASPSLTGELFFGEGSRLTVL.

CDR3 sequence reads: CASSSLGKEQYF. CDR3 in DNA: TGTGCCAGCAGCTCCCTCGGAAAGGAGCAGTACTTC. The rearrangement uses TRBV5-6 and TRBJ2-7; no definite D call. The CDR3 spans 12 residues. Germline V gene data show CDR1 as SGHDT and CDR2 as YYEEEE. V was clipped by 3 bases and J by 7 bases, with 11 bases between them.

The chain carries TRBV2 and TRBJ1-5; possibly TRBD1 for D (6 bases). This CDR3 is 14 amino acids long. V was pared by 3 bases and J by 4 bases, with 10 bases between. In germline, CDR1 is SNHLY, CDR2 FYNNEI. CDR3 DNA: TGTGCCAGCAGTGAGGGGCAGGGGAATCAGCCCCAGCATTTT. Translated, it gives CASSEGQGNQPQHF.

This clone turned up a few times. This chain joins TRBV7-9 and TRBJ2-7; TRBD2 is a possible D gene (6 bases). The CDR3 is made up of 14 amino acids. CDR1 and CDR2 from the germline V gene are SEHNR and FQNEAQ (reference sequence). V dropped 3 bases and J dropped 8 bases, with 17 bases sitting between them. Here the CDR3 reads CASSFARGGGKQYF. The CDR3 DNA follows: TGTGCCAGCAGCTTCGCTCGAGGAGGAGGGAAGCAGTACTTC.

J is TRBJ1-6 and V is TRBV5-4; 8 bases fit TRBD1. Germline CDR1 is SGHNT and CDR2 is YYREEE (reference sequence). The length of the CDR3 is 13 residues. J gave up 9 bases and V 5 bases, and 4 bases lay outside the gene matches. CDR3 coding DNA: TGTGCCAGCAGAGGGACAGGCGCTTCACCCCTCCACTTT. The encoded protein is CASRGTGASPLHF.

This clone was seen more than once but under ten times. V gene TRBV6-5 combines with J gene TRBJ2-2; a weak D match, TRBD2 (5 bases). Germline V lookup: CDR1 MNHEY, CDR2 SVGAGI. V was cut by 1 base and J by 2 bases, with 8 bases left in between. The CDR3 totals 15 residues. This CDR3 reads CASSYYGENTGELFF. DNA for the CDR3: TGTGCCAGCAGTTACTACGGGGAAAACACCGGGGAGCTGTTTTTT.

This clone showed up just a few times. Within the sample, other DNA sequences also encode this same CDR3. This chain joins TRBV27 and TRBJ2-5; D might be TRBD1 (5 bases). Germline CDR1 MNHEY, CDR2 SMNVEV (reference sequence). The V end was cut by 5 bases, the J end by 6 bases, with 7 bases between. The CDR3 runs to 11 residues. The CDR3: CASSLGQTQYF. The CDR3 bases are TGTGCCAGCAGTCTGGGGCAGACCCAGTACTTC.

This clone has a handful of counts. J is TRBJ2-3 and V is TRBV7-2; 7 nucleotides align to TRBD1. Looked up from germline, CDR1 is SGHTA and CDR2 is FQGNSA. Trimming at V came to 2 bases and at J to 1 base, leaving 9 bases not matched to a gene. The CDR3 loop spans 17 amino acids. The CDR3 sequence: CASSLRTRGPRTDTQYF. DNA of the CDR3: TGTGCCAGCAGCTTAAGGACGAGGGGGCCCCGCACAGATACGCAGTATTTT.

This sequence joins TRBV27 and TRBJ2-7, with TRBD1 identical over 7 bases. CDR3 length: 15 residues. J gave up 3 bases and V 5 bases, and 10 bases lay outside the gene matches. CDR1 and CDR2 (germline): MNHEY, SMNVEV (reference sequence). The CDR3 sequence is CASSATGTENYEQYF. The DNA for the CDR3 is TGTGCCAGCAGTGCCACCGGGACAGAGAACTACGAGCAGTACTTC.

This chain joins TRBV30 and TRBJ2-1; D remains ambiguous. The CDR3 sequence is 14 residues long. V lost 3 bases and J 0 bases, leaving 9 bases between the germline ends. CDR1 is GTSNPN and CDR2 is SVGIG in the germline V gene (reference sequence). The DNA of the CDR3 is TGTGCCTGGAGAAGGCTGAGCTCCTACAATGAGCAGTTCTTC. Amino acid sequence: CAWRRLSSYNEQFF.

This clone has a handful of counts. This rearrangement joins TRBV19 to TRBJ2-2; possibly TRBD1 for D (6 bases). Deletions cut 3 bases from V and 6 bases from J, with 11 bases between. This CDR3 spans 14 amino acids. The germline V gene has CDR1 LNHDA and CDR2 SQIVND (reference sequence). CDR3 sequence (DNA): TGTGCCAGTAGTATCCAAGGGGGACCCGGGGAGCTGTTTTTT. It yields the protein CASSIQGGPGELFF.

The chain carries TRBV4-1 and TRBJ2-1; 16 bases are shared with TRBD2. Trimming removed 3 bases from V and 9 bases from J; junction bases left unmatched: 2. The CDR3 sequence is 15 residues long. CDR1 MGHRA and CDR2 YSYEKL come from the germline V gene. The CDR3 spells CASSHGTSGGVEQFF. In DNA, the CDR3 is TGCGCCAGCAGCCACGGGACTAGCGGGGGGGTTGAGCAGTTCTTC.

Only a few counts were recorded for this clone. The chain carries TRBV30 and TRBJ1-6; TRBD1 matches at 10 bases. Germline loops: CDR1 GTSNPN, CDR2 SVGIG (reference sequence). The junction had 1 base not matched to a gene; V was cut back by 0 bases and J by 8 bases. CDR3 length equals 14 residues. The CDR3 here is CAWSVGTGDSPLHF. The CDR3, as DNA: TGTGCCTGGAGTGTGGGGACAGGGGATTCACCCCTCCACTTT.

On this clone itself: Other DNA sequences in this sample translate to the same CDR3. The chain carries TRBV13 and TRBJ1-1; TRBD1 is a possible D gene (5 bases). This CDR3 is built from 14 residues. In germline, CDR1 is PRHDT, CDR2 FYEKMQ (reference sequence). The germline V and J ends were trimmed by 5 bases and 0 bases, with 10 bases remaining between them. CDR3 DNA: TGTGCCAGCAGCCTGGGGGGGTTGAACACTGAAGCTTTCTTT. Protein sequence: CASSLGGLNTEAFF.

The V call is TRBV2, the J call TRBJ2-4; D remains ambiguous. Trimming cost V 2 bases and J 9 bases, with 20 bases left between them. Germline values: CDR1 SNHLY, CDR2 FYNNEI. CDR3 length equals 16 residues. The CDR3 is CASSEPQDRAEGIQYF. The CDR3 region has the DNA TGTGCCAGCAGTGAACCGCAGGATCGCGCCGAAGGCATTCAGTACTTC.

This chain links TRBV10-3 with TRBJ2-2, with a weak D call TRBD1 (6 bases). This CDR3 is 15 amino acids long. Germline V lookup: CDR1 ENHRY, CDR2 SYGVKD. V gave up 6 bases and J gave up 3 bases, with 14 bases separating them. CDR3: CAIRVTGPDTGELFF. Written as DNA, the CDR3 is TGTGCCATCAGGGTGACAGGCCCGGACACCGGGGAGCTGTTTTTT.

This clone was detected only a few times. Other nucleotide sequences from this sample produce the same CDR3. J is TRBJ1-5 and V is TRBV19; 7 bases align to TRBD1. This CDR3 contains 15 residues. V lost 4 bases, J lost 4 bases, and 7 bases stayed unmatched. CDR1 and CDR2 from the germline V gene are LNHDA and SQIVND (reference sequence). The DNA for the CDR3 is TGTGCCAGTAGTAGTGACAGGGTCGGAAATCAGCCCCAGCATTTT. Translating gives CASSSDRVGNQPQHF.